Given below is one T cell receptor beta chain in context. V was cut by 1 base and J by 5 bases, with 18 bases left in between. CDR1 is MGHRA, CDR2 YSYEKL, per germline. There are 16 residues in the CDR3. This sample was taken from a study of blood T cell repertoires in COVID-19. Libraries were prepared by immunoSEQ multiplex PCR; TCRdb keeps only in-frame clonotypes and omits some of them. The profile covers 100,000 to 150,000 clones, with around 89% appearing a single time and approximately 8% taken by the ten largest. This chain uses TRBV4-1 with TRBJ2-7; a weak D match, TRBD2 (6 bases). This clonotype was sampled from a man in his fifties with acute or convalescent COVID-19. The sequencing sample was made of peripheral blood. The CDR3 DNA sequence: TGCGCCAGCAGCCAAGCCCACAGGACGGGAGCTAACGAGCAGTACTTC. Its translation: CASSQAHRTGANEQYF.